This passage covers 16 T cell receptor beta chains from one sample sequenced in a study of blood T cell repertoires in COVID-19. The method was immunoSEQ multiplex PCR; TCRdb's version includes in-frame clones alone and lacks a portion of them. The repertoire holds some 270,000 clones, with roughly 84% as singletons. The specimen was peripheral blood. The receptors were gathered from a human donor with COVID-19, enrolled during active disease. The donor label of this sample is uncertain.

Comments on this clone: A junction boundary mismatches the germline segment, possibly from a read error. The chain links TRBV6-2 or TRBV6-3 to TRBJ2-7; 13 nucleotides match TRBD2. CDR3 length: 14 residues. From germline, CDR1 is MNHEY and CDR2 SVGEGT. CDR3 in amino acids: CANSYAGLAGLPYF. The CDR3 nucleotides read TGTGCCAACAGTTACGCGGGACTAGCGGGACTGCCGTACTTC.

V usage is TRBV27 and J usage is TRBJ2-5, with 9 bases aligning to TRBD2. Germline V gene lookup returns CDR1 MNHEY and CDR2 SMNVEV (reference sequence). V gave up 5 bases and J gave up 4 bases; unmatched junction bases: 5. The CDR3 contains 14 residues. For the CDR3, the DNA is TGTGCCAGCAGTCTAGCGGGAAGGGGAGAGACCCAGTACTTC. Residues: CASSLAGRGETQYF.

The chain has TRBV7-2 and TRBJ2-2; 7 nucleotides match TRBD2. Trimming at V came to 2 bases and at J to 7 bases, leaving 10 bases not matched to a gene. The germline CDR1 and CDR2 sequences are SGHTA and FQGNSA. This CDR3 has 16 residues. The CDR3 loop reads CASSLSGGRAGGELFF. As DNA, the CDR3 is TGTGCCAGCAGCTTAAGCGGAGGGAGGGCCGGCGGGGAGCTGTTTTTT.

The V and J genes are TRBV4-2 and TRBJ2-3; 8 positions agree with TRBD2. CDR1 is LGHNA and CDR2 is YNFKEQ in the germline V gene. Germline trimming cut 1 base from V and 4 bases from J; bases unmatched to any gene: 16. CDR3 length: 19 amino acids. The CDR3 reads CASSQALSGSGSPPDTQYF. In nucleotides, the CDR3 is TGTGCCAGCAGCCAAGCCCTCTCAGGAAGCGGGAGCCCGCCAGATACGCAGTATTTT.

The genes are TRBV3-1 (or the pseudogene TRBV3-2) and TRBJ2-7; D is undetermined. Trimming stripped 1 base from V and 3 bases from J, with 13 bases between. CDR1 and CDR2 from the germline V gene are LGHDT and YNNKEL (reference sequence). This CDR3 contains 15 residues. DNA for the CDR3: TGTGCCAGCAGCCAAGCATCCAGGAAACTCTACGAGCAGTACTTC. It translates to CASSQASRKLYEQYF.

The gene calls are TRBV7-3 and TRBJ2-1, with unresolved D. Germline V gene sequence: CDR1 SGHTA, CDR2 FQGTGA. The CDR3 runs to 14 residues. V was trimmed by 4 bases and J by 8 bases, leaving 15 bases between them. The CDR3 DNA reads as TGTGCCAGCAGCTCTCGGTCGGGTTCGGATGAGCAGTTCTTC. Translation: CASSSRSGSDEQFF.

The genes are TRBV2 and TRBJ1-3; maybe TRBD1 (6 bases). Germline CDR1 is SNHLY and CDR2 is FYNNEI. The V gene lost 5 bases and the J gene lost 4 bases, with 9 bases spanning the gap. The CDR3 consists of 13 residues. CDR3 amino acids: CASSWTAGNTIYF. CDR3 coding DNA: TGTGCCAGCAGTTGGACAGCCGGAAACACCATATATTTT.

The J gene is TRBJ1-1, the V gene TRBV4-2; no firm D call. Germline V CDR1 and CDR2: LGHNA, YNFKEQ. The CDR3 loop spans 16 amino acids. V gave up 0 bases and J gave up 1 base, with 12 bases separating them. The CDR3 reads CASSQDGADRNTEAFF. The CDR3 coding sequence is TGTGCCAGCAGCCAAGATGGAGCTGACCGGAACACTGAAGCTTTCTTT.

This clone was seen once. J is TRBJ2-1 and V is TRBV29-1, with D possibly matching TRBD2 (6 bases). Trimming shortened V by 3 bases and J by 7 bases, and 13 bases separated the two germline ends. Looked up from germline, CDR1 is SQVTM and CDR2 is ANQGSEA. This CDR3 spans 13 amino acids. The CDR3 loop is CSVDGLAMNEQFF. CDR3 coding DNA: TGCAGCGTTGACGGTCTAGCGATGAATGAGCAGTTCTTC.

The chain recombines TRBV5-4 with TRBJ1-2; D is unresolved. Per the germline V gene, CDR1 is SGHNT and CDR2 is YYREEE (reference sequence). This CDR3 contains 15 residues. V lost 0 bases and J lost 3, with 12 bases in between. The CDR3 nucleotides read TGTGCCAGCAGCTTGGAGAGCCTTACTTACTATGGCTACACCTTC. Its translation: CASSLESLTYYGYTF.

CDR3 region: CATAGGRWETQYF. In DNA, the CDR3 is TGTGCCACCGCGGGAGGCCGGTGGGAGACCCAGTACTTC. V is TRBV6-5 and J is TRBJ2-5; 8 nucleotides agree with TRBD2. The CDR3 runs 13 residues. The germline gives CDR1 MNHEY, CDR2 SVGAGI. Losses at the gene ends were 10 bases for V and 5 bases for J; bases not matched to a gene: 9.

The rearrangement uses TRBV5-1 and TRBJ2-3; D is unclear. V dropped 4 bases and J dropped 2 bases, with 11 bases sitting between them. This CDR3 has 14 residues. Germline V CDR1 and CDR2: SGHRS, YFSETQ. This CDR3 reads CASSPFSPTDTQYF. Here the CDR3 DNA reads TGCGCCAGCAGCCCCTTTAGCCCCACAGATACGCAGTATTTT.

This chain joins TRBV7-2 and TRBJ1-1; 9 positions agree with TRBD1. Trimming removed 5 bases from V and 5 bases from J; junction bases left unmatched: 9. CDR3 length: 15 residues. Looked up from germline, CDR1 is SGHTA and CDR2 is FQGNSA. The DNA of the CDR3 is TGTGCCAGCAGCGTTAACAGGGGGCGAGAAACTGAAGCTTTCTTT. The encoded protein is CASSVNRGRETEAFF. The whole variable domain, filled in from reference TRBV7-2 and TRBJ1-1, reads GAGVSQSPSNKVTEKGKDVELRCDPISGHTALYWYRQSLGQGLEFLIYFQGNSAPDKSGLPSDRFSAERTGGSVSTLTIQRTQQEDSAVYLCASSVNRGRETEAFFGQGTRLTVV.

The rearrangement joins TRBV6-5 to TRBJ1-2; D gene uncertain. There are 15 residues in the CDR3. The V gene's germline CDR1 is MNHEY and CDR2 SVGAGI. V dropped 0 bases and J dropped 0 bases, with 8 bases sitting between them. Here the CDR3 reads CASSYSREPNYGYTF. DNA of the CDR3: TGTGCCAGCAGTTACTCGAGGGAACCTAACTATGGCTACACCTTC.

The rearrangement joins TRBV28 to TRBJ2-5, with 14 bases identical to TRBD2. CDR1 and CDR2 (germline): MDHEN, SYDVKM. The V segment lost 5 bases and the J segment 6 bases; nucleotides outside the gene matches: 17. CDR3 length: 19 amino acids. The CDR3 DNA reads as TGTGCCAGCAGTACAATCAAGACCGGGACTAGCGGGAGTGAGAAGACCCAGTACTTC. This codes for CASSTIKTGTSGSEKTQYF.

The chain joins TRBV12-3 or TRBV12-4 to TRBJ1-1, with 7 positions matching TRBD1. This CDR3 is built from 13 residues. After removal of 5 bases from V and 8 bases from J, the junction contained 8 bases not matched to a gene. CDR3 amino acids: CASSMPGTAEAFF. The CDR3 nucleotides are TGTGCCAGCAGTATGCCGGGGACAGCGGAAGCTTTCTTT.